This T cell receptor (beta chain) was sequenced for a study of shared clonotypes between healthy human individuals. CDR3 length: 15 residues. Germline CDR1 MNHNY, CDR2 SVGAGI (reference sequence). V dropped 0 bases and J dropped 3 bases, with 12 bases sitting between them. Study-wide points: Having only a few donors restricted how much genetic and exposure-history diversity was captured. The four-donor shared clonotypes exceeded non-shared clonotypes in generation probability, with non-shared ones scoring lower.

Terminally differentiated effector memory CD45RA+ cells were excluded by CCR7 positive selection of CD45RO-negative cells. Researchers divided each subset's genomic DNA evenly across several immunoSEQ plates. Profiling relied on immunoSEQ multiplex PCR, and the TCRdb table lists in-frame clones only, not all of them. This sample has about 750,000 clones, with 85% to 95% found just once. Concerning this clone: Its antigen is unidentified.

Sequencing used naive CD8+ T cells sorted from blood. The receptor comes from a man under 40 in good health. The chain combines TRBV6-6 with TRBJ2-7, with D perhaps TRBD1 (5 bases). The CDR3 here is CASSYSRERGYEQYF. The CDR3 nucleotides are TGTGCCAGCAGTTACTCGAGAGAAAGGGGCTACGAGCAGTACTTC.